This TCR beta chain was identified in a study of cytomegalovirus exposure and HLA in healthy donors (dated by TCRdb to about 2017). Regarding the complete study: In an earlier analysis of fewer than 750 of the donors, about 270 Gb of sequence data and 95 million to 130 million unique TCR beta sequences from roughly 190 million T cells were reported. About 300 gigabases of sequencing data and tens of millions of unique TCR sequences were included in an early release covering under 650 HLA-typed donors. Of the 300 to 500 genotyped donors, 75% to 85% were placed in the genetic ancestry cluster associated with self-reported Caucasian donors. The study aimed to test whether cataloging public T cell receptors could reveal signatures of past pathogen exposure. The study used immunosequencing to profile the T cell repertoires of approximately 630 subjects and linked those repertoires to cytomegalovirus serostatus. Along with the roughly 700-subject first cohort, a separate validation cohort of around 120 different subjects was used. High-throughput TCR immunosequencing, statistical association of individual TCRs with disease status, and machine learning were combined to predict cytomegalovirus infection status. To study patterns of TCR occurrence, a later analysis re-analyzed previously published TCR beta repertoires from around 700 donors and added high-resolution HLA genotyping. Rather than using new phenotypic data, the later analysis identified candidate immune exposures from TCR beta sequences and from how often those sequences occurred across donors. An earlier analysis of some 500 of the donors used high-throughput TCR beta sequencing to judge whether each TCR beta V gene segment behaved as functional or pseudogenic. Donor age, sex, ethnicity and CMV serostatus were compiled together with the repertoire data. Genome-wide SNP genotypes for about 55% of the 666 donors were used in a later genetic analysis, which treated that subset as a discovery cohort. Every repertoire in the discovery cohort had been generated on one and the same sequencing platform. Both class I and class II loci were covered by HLA typing, at four-digit resolution. Typing coverage differed by locus: A, B, C, DRB1 and DQB1 were typed in roughly 620-630 donors, DQA1 in 500 to 550, DPA1 in 600 to 610, and DPB1 in approximately 450. Several DR-DQ haplotypes were handled as single units for association and clustering, since linkage in the cohort was strong. Among several hundred genotyped donors of the cohort, an average of about 220,000 unique TCR beta nucleotide sequences was sequenced per donor, of which 15% to 20% were non-productive.

The cohort consisted of 600 to 700 healthy bone marrow donors. Cohort members were all nominally healthy when sampled, although unrecorded immune exposures were likely present. The donor was CMV seropositive and belonged to the group of 250 to 300 seropositive cohort members. Each donor provided a peripheral blood sample, and peripheral blood mononuclear cells were used for TCR beta sequencing. The Qiagen DNeasy Blood Extraction Kit was used to extract genomic DNA from the blood cell samples. Inclusive of the bounding cysteine and phenylalanine, the CDR3 is 14 residues long. Solely the CDR3 DNA is kept, with 42 bases framed from the first base. A distance of 11 bases separates the germline ends of V and J, which lose 3 bases and 3 bases respectively. Sequences KGHSH (CDR1) and LQKENI (CDR2) are obtained from the germline V gene. About this clone: This clone's antigen is unknown. Per-nucleotide qualities are absent, and no much larger clonotype sits a single base away.

Broader findings and caveats from the paper: Because HLA typing was unavailable for some donors at each locus, only the typed subset was used in association tests. While some public TCRs were present in many individuals, most TCR sequences turned up only very rarely across donors. The authors suggested that the approach could potentially be extended to other disease states and immunological phenotypes. A group of highly shared sequence variants was considered likely to be a technical artifact of the sequencing pipeline. Several of the top co-occurrence clusters appeared to be linked to parvovirus B19, influenza, CMV and Epstein-Barr virus, according to a later analysis. In a later genetic analysis, fewer N-insertions in productive TCRs were reported among donors in an Asian-associated ancestry cluster than the 666-donor mean. In a later analysis, around 17,000 TCR beta sequences were associated with specific HLA alleles at a false discovery rate of 0.05. Compared with equally common non-associated chains, HLA-associated TCR beta chains in a later analysis were more clonally expanded and had lower generation probabilities. Because counts were too low, approximately 15 rarely observed V segments, including chromosome 9 orphons, were excluded from the earlier analysis of some 590 of the donors. CMV serostatus was the only immune exposure information available for the cohort. A further reported finding was that TCR beta sequences accurately predicted the HLA-A and HLA-B alleles for most subjects in the first cohort. Linkage disequilibrium might explain the correlated functional status among segregating V segments, but an unknown experimental factor could not be excluded. The study listed 164 TCR beta chains as associated with cytomegalovirus. The classifier was reported to diagnose cytomegalovirus status with high specificity and sensitivity in both the original cohort and the validation cohort. Sequencing depth was assumed to be roughly uniform across donors in the presence/absence analyses, though that assumption may not hold. Most CMV-associated TCR beta chains appeared to be HLA-restricted in a later analysis, and the HLA associations seemed to be driven largely by CMV exposure. V-gene and J-gene trimming of TCR beta chains was associated with a missense DCLRE1C variant in a later genetic analysis, and the association was replicated in an independent cohort. When HLA alleles, especially DR and DQ, strongly co-occurred, attributing TCR associations to individual alleles was difficult. In an earlier analysis of fewer than 700 of the donors, most TCR beta V segments appeared in productive rearrangements about 87% or about 30% of the time, broadly matching IMGT annotations. In vitro tests confirmed that a few of the cytomegalovirus-associated TCR beta chains recognize cytomegalovirus antigens. The 87-base-pair reads could not distinguish some IMGT-functional V segments, including TRBV6-2 and TRBV6-3, so those segments were excluded. The cohort was sequenced for TCR beta chains only, and without alpha or paired-chain data the features that could be detected were limited. According to a later analysis, TCR association rates differed among HLA loci, with DRB1 alleles showing the most associated TCRs and HLA-C alleles showing the fewest.

Receptor libraries were prepared by the immunoSEQ multiplex PCR assay. The multiplex PCR relied on a mix of 60 forward primers for TCR Vbeta segments and 13 reverse primers for TCR Jbeta segments. A multiplex PCR assay on genomic DNA amplified the CDR3 region of rearranged TCR beta genes. The Illumina HiSeq System was used to sequence the amplified TCR beta libraries as 87-base-pair reads. The authors' analysis ran thus. Across the roughly 700 repertoires, a later analysis counted approximately 75 million unique TCR beta chains, approximately 10 million of which were shared by at least two donors. Raw reads were error-corrected and collapsed into unique sequences with a nearest-neighbor algorithm that merged closely related sequences to remove PCR and sequencing errors. V, D and J gene segments were assigned by aligning CDR3 sequences to IMGT reference sequences. Each retained sequence needed at least a six-nucleotide match to both a V gene segment and a J gene segment. A rearrangement was called productive if the CDR3 had no stop codons and remained in frame with V and J, and every other rearrangement was called non-productive. Following IMGT convention, CDR3 was defined as the stretch from the second conserved V-encoded cysteine up to the conserved J-encoded phenylalanine. Sequences without an unambiguous match to a single V gene segment were excluded from the earlier analysis of about 640 of the donors. In an earlier analysis of approximately 560 of the donors, a V segment was called functional when productive rearrangements were above 56.7%, and segregating when the standard deviation between donors exceeded 5%. A statistical classification framework was built to diagnose cytomegalovirus status from the catalog of TCR beta chain sequences. A later analysis assigned V and J genes by comparing TCR nucleotide sequences with IMGT/GENE-DB human TR gene sequences. The TCRdist pipeline was used in a later analysis to assign CDR3 sequences and most-parsimonious VDJ recombination scenarios. A later analysis defined each TCR beta chain by its CDR3 amino acid sequence plus V-gene family, and excluded reads lacking a unique V-gene family. A later analysis removed 592 highly shared, low-generation-probability nucleotide sequences to deal with suspected cross-contamination and a sequencing artifact. A later analysis calculated a clonal expansion index for each public chain from normalized within-repertoire ranks of inferred template counts. In a later analysis, generation probabilities were computed using a VDJ recombination model fitted to out-of-frame rearrangements, and the results were checked against IGoR. In a later analysis, TCR-TCR, TCR-HLA and TCR-CMV co-occurrence was scored with hypergeometric tests, and a repertoire-size bias correction was applied to TCR pairs. To estimate false discovery rates, a later analysis permuted the HLA or CMV assignments 20 times. In a later analysis, co-occurring TCRs were grouped using DBSCAN, and TCRdist sequence similarity was added for clustering within HLA-allele-positive subsets. Repertoires with fewer than 30,000 or more than 120,000 public chains were left out of co-occurrence clustering, as were four to six repertoires with anomalous nucleotide sharing. TCRdb limited this immuneACCESS table to in-frame rearrangements with V and J called. A share of clones is missing; checked studies link under half to unresolved V genes, and the rest is unexplained. D and trimming come from the DNA, and the V and J calls and clone size come from that table. Recorded for this sample are 150,000 to 200,000 clones; 60% to 75% of them occurred a single time. Jointly, the top ten make up about 3% of the sample.

This TCR derives from a woman aged 45 to 65 in good health and CMV-seropositive. The sequenced sample consisted of PBMCs. Recombination joined TRBV18 with TRBJ1-1, with a tentative D gene TRBD1 over 5 matching bases. Here the CDR3 is given as CASSPKGRDTEAFF. Read as DNA, the sequence is TGTGCCAGCTCACCGAAAGGCAGGGACACTGAAGCTTTCTTT.